Below, 24 T cell receptor beta chains from the same sample are listed, as sequenced in a study of graft-versus-host responses after intestinal transplantation. The antigens of these receptors remain unknown. Sequencing used immunoSEQ multiplex PCR; TCRdb keeps in-frame clones, though not all of them. Here the sample spans over 100,000 clones, roughly 92% being singletons. The sample in question was unstimulated CD4+ T cells sorted from spleen or lymph node cells, obtained before transplant. The receptors were gathered from a human donor who was the organ donor for an intestinal transplant.

This clone was observed a handful of times. The CDR3 region has the DNA TGCGCCAGCAGCTTGGGGGCTTACGAGCAGTACTTC. It encodes CASSLGAYEQYF. The chain combines TRBV5-1 with TRBJ2-7, with D uncertain. Looked up from germline, CDR1 is SGHRS and CDR2 is YFSETQ. Deletions cut 0 bases from V and 4 bases from J, with 5 bases between. The length of the CDR3 is 12 residues.

V usage is TRBV7-2 and J usage is TRBJ2-1, with 12 positions matching TRBD2. The germline gives CDR1 SGHTA, CDR2 FQGNSA. The CDR3 runs 16 residues. The J segment lost 2 bases and the V segment lost 5 bases, leaving 4 bases of the junction unmatched. CDR3: CASSARTSGAYNEQFF. CDR3 coding DNA: TGTGCCAGCAGCGCGCGGACTAGCGGGGCCTACAATGAGCAGTTCTTC.

This clone turned up a few times. The genes are TRBV12-5 and TRBJ2-1; 8 bases fit TRBD2. With 8 bases clipped from V and 0 bases from J, the junction kept 0 bases outside the gene matches. The CDR3 sequence is 13 residues long. Per germline, CDR1 LGHNT and CDR2 FRNRAP. The CDR3 DNA sequence: TGTGCTAGTAGCGGGGGCTCCTACAATGAGCAGTTCTTC. Its protein is CASSGGSYNEQFF.

The sample holds a few counts of this clone. The chain has TRBV4-3 and TRBJ1-4; TRBD1 matches 9 bases. This CDR3 region has 14 residues. Germline CDR1 is LGHNA and CDR2 is YSLEER. J was trimmed by 6 bases and V by 4 bases; bases with no gene match: 3. In DNA, the CDR3 is TGCGCCAGCAGCCGAGACAGGGGGGATGAAAAACTGTTTTTT. The encoded protein is CASSRDRGDEKLFF.

This clone was seen once. The chain has TRBV7-2 and TRBJ1-3, with D perhaps matching TRBD1 (6 bases). Per germline, CDR1 SGHTA and CDR2 FQGNSA. V gave up 4 bases and J gave up 2 bases, with 15 bases separating them. This CDR3 region has 16 residues. The CDR3 loop is CASSSLGGFTGNTIYF. CDR3 DNA: TGTGCCAGCAGCTCGTTGGGGGGCTTCACTGGAAACACCATATATTTT.

V usage is TRBV7-9 and J usage is TRBJ1-2; 8 nucleotides match TRBD1. Germline lookup yields CDR1 SEHNR and CDR2 FQNEAQ (reference sequence). V lost 3 bases to trimming and J lost 8 bases; unmatched junction nucleotides: 5. The CDR3 contains 13 residues. CDR3 sequence: CASSLTGEYGYTF. Here the CDR3 DNA reads TGTGCCAGCAGCTTGACAGGGGAGTACGGCTACACCTTC.

A few counts support this clone. The genes are TRBV7-2 and TRBJ2-5; 11 bases are a match to TRBD2. V trimming: 4 bases; J trimming: 5 bases; junction bases outside the gene matches: 18. CDR1 SGHTA and CDR2 FQGNSA come from the germline V gene. The CDR3 covers 19 residues. CDR3 protein: CASSSRGDISGRAAETQYF. The DNA for the CDR3 is TGTGCCAGCAGCTCGAGGGGGGATATTAGCGGGAGGGCCGCCGAGACCCAGTACTTC. Combining the CDR3 with reference TRBV7-2 and TRBJ2-5 gives the whole variable domain GAGVSQSPSNKVTEKGKDVELRCDPISGHTALYWYRQSLGQGLEFLIYFQGNSAPDKSGLPSDRFSAERTGGSVSTLTIQRTQQEDSAVYLCASSSRGDISGRAAETQYFGPGTRLLVL.

The CDR3 DNA follows: TGTGCCAGCAGTGAACAGGGGGCAGATACGCAGTATTTT. This sequence encodes CASSEQGADTQYF. V gene TRBV6-1 combines with J gene TRBJ2-3, with 7 positions matching TRBD1. Losses at the gene ends were 2 bases for V and 4 bases for J; bases not matched to a gene: 0. Germline V gene sequence: CDR1 MNHNS, CDR2 SASEGT. The CDR3 has 13 amino acids.

The chain carries TRBV5-1 and TRBJ2-3, with D possibly being TRBD1 (7 bases). In germline, CDR1 is SGHRS, CDR2 YFSETQ. This CDR3 is 16 amino acids long. Deletions cut 3 bases from V and 5 bases from J, with 19 bases between. CDR3 amino acids: CASSSGASQGGDTQYF. CDR3 DNA sequence: TGCGCCAGCAGCTCGGGGGCTTCTCAGGGGGGAGATACGCAGTATTTT.

The genes are TRBV15 and TRBJ2-7; D possibly corresponds to TRBD1 (5 bases). Trimming left V 0 bases short and J 8 bases short, with 17 bases between. The CDR3 has 15 residues. Per the germline V gene, CDR1 is LNHNV and CDR2 is YYDKDF (reference sequence). The CDR3 sequence is CATSRDPLTVAKQYF. The CDR3 DNA follows: TGTGCCACCAGCAGAGATCCGTTGACAGTAGCTAAGCAGTACTTC.

The V and J genes are TRBV5-4 and TRBJ2-3, with TRBD2 as a possible D gene (5 bases). This CDR3 region has 16 residues. The ends were cut back, 3 bases at V and 0 bases at J, with 14 bases in the middle. The germline CDR1 and CDR2 sequences are SGHNT and YYREEE (reference sequence). The CDR3 DNA reads TGTGCCAGCAGCTCGCCGACTACCTCTAGCACAGATACGCAGTATTTT. This sequence encodes CASSSPTTSSTDTQYF.

The chain is built from TRBV7-2 and TRBJ1-2; the D gene is possibly TRBD1 (6 bases). V lost 4 bases and J lost 5, with 14 bases in between. This CDR3 region has 14 residues. Germline V CDR1 and CDR2: SGHTA, FQGNSA. CDR3 DNA sequence: TGTGCCAGCAGCTCCGCCACAGGGAGTTATGGCTACACCTTC. Protein sequence: CASSSATGSYGYTF.

This chain connects TRBV7-2 to TRBJ1-5; tentative D call: TRBD1 (5 bases). V lost 1 base and J 6 bases, leaving 16 bases between the germline ends. The CDR3 contains 16 residues. Per the germline V gene, CDR1 is SGHTA and CDR2 is FQGNSA. The CDR3 DNA follows: TGTGCCAGCAGCTTAGGGGGCAATGGCGGGATTCAGCCCCAGCATTTT. As protein: CASSLGGNGGIQPQHF.

This chain joins TRBV25-1 and TRBJ1-4; tentative D call: TRBD1 (6 bases). Germline CDR1 MGHDK, CDR2 SYGVNS. Trimming cost V 1 base and J 8 bases, with 8 bases left between them. The CDR3 spans 13 residues. CDR3 residues: CASSEWGREKLFF. CDR3 nucleotides: TGTGCCAGCAGTGAATGGGGGCGCGAAAAACTGTTTTTT.

The rearrangement uses TRBV28 and TRBJ1-5; D is unclear. This CDR3 is built from 16 residues. Germline V gives CDR1 MDHEN, CDR2 SYDVKM. Trimming left V 5 bases short and J 2 bases short, with 16 bases between. CDR3 nucleotide sequence: TGTGCCAGCAGTCCCCACCAGGCTCGGGGCAATCAGCCCCAGCATTTT. Its translation is CASSPHQARGNQPQHF. Supplemented by reference TRBV28 and TRBJ1-5, the full variable domain reads DVKVTQSSRYLVKRTGEKVFLECVQDMDHENMFWYRQDPGLGLRLIYFSYDVKMKEKGDIPEGYSVSREKKERFSLILESASTNQTSMYLCASSPHQARGNQPQHFGDGTRLSIL.

The chain recombines TRBV7-8 with TRBJ2-1; D is perhaps TRBD1 (5 bases). Deletions cut 8 bases from V and 2 bases from J, with 16 bases between. Germline V gene data show CDR1 as SGHVS and CDR2 as FQNEAQ. This CDR3 region has 15 residues. CDR3 coding DNA: TGTGCCAGCGCCCAGTCCAGGGTCCCCTACAATGAGCAGTTCTTC. Translating it yields CASAQSRVPYNEQFF. Together with reference TRBV7-8 and TRBJ2-1, the CDR3 gives the full variable domain: GAGVSQSPRYKVAKRGQDVALRCDPISGHVSLFWYQQALGQGPEFLTYFQNEAQLDKSGLPSDRFFAERPEGSVSTLKIQRTQQEDSAVYLCASAQSRVPYNEQFFGPGTRLTVL.

CDR3 DNA sequence: TGTGCCAGCAGTCTCCCGGGACAGCGTAATCAGCCCCAGCATTTT. Translated: CASSLPGQRNQPQHF. This chain joins TRBV28 and TRBJ1-5; 7 nucleotides align to TRBD1. The germline V gene encodes CDR1 MDHEN and CDR2 SYDVKM. The length of the CDR3 is 15 residues. With 5 bases clipped from V and 4 bases from J, the junction kept 8 bases outside the gene matches.

The chain recombines TRBV6-6 with TRBJ2-7; the match to TRBD1 covers 7 bases. The CDR3 spans 14 residues. The ends lost 6 bases at V and 3 bases at J; junction bases unmatched: 8. Germline CDR1 reads MNHNY; CDR2 reads SVGAGI (reference sequence). The CDR3 spells CASRPSRDSYEQYF. CDR3 nucleotides: TGTGCCAGCAGGCCAAGCCGGGACAGCTACGAGCAGTACTTC.

This clone is a singleton in its sample. The J gene is TRBJ1-1, the V gene TRBV27, with D possibly TRBD1 on 5 matching bases. There are 13 residues in the CDR3. The germline V and J ends were trimmed by 7 bases and 3 bases, with 12 bases remaining between them. CDR1 is MNHEY and CDR2 is SMNVEV in the germline V gene (reference sequence). CDR3 protein: CASKEGVDTEAFF. Here the CDR3 DNA reads TGTGCCAGCAAAGAAGGGGTGGACACTGAAGCTTTCTTT.

For the CDR3, the DNA is TGTGCCAGCAGTTACTCGTTGAACTCTGGGGCCAACGTCCTGACTTTC. This translates into CASSYSLNSGANVLTF. The rearrangement joins TRBV6-5 to TRBJ2-6; D unclear. V lost 0 bases, J lost 0 bases, and 6 bases lay in between. This CDR3 comprises 16 residues. From germline, CDR1 is MNHEY and CDR2 SVGAGI.

The V and J genes are TRBV4-2 and TRBJ2-1; TRBD2 agrees at 8 bases. The CDR3 runs 16 residues. Germline V gives CDR1 LGHNA, CDR2 YNFKEQ. V shed 3 bases, J shed 4 bases, and the junction held 8 bases outside the gene matches. CDR3 region: CASSHPGLGSYNEQFF. DNA for the CDR3: TGTGCCAGCAGCCACCCGGGACTAGGATCTTACAATGAGCAGTTCTTC.

The chain employs TRBV6-1 and TRBJ1-5, with unresolved D. CDR3 length: 14 residues. Germline V CDR1 and CDR2: MNHNS, SASEGT. V was trimmed by 6 bases and J by 4 bases, leaving 13 bases between them. The DNA of the CDR3 is TGTGCCAGCAGCGGAGTACCGGGGAATCAGCCCCAGCATTTT. Amino acid sequence: CASSGVPGNQPQHF.

V is TRBV18 and J is TRBJ2-3, with unresolved D. The ends were cut back, 2 bases at V and 2 bases at J, with 11 bases in the middle. CDR1 and CDR2 (germline): KGHSH, LQKENI. This CDR3 region has 15 residues. The CDR3 DNA reads as TGTGCCAGCTCACCAAGAAGTTCGGTCACAGATACGCAGTATTTT. It is translated as CASSPRSSVTDTQYF.

The genes are TRBV5-1 and TRBJ2-3; 7 bases agree with TRBD2. The length of the CDR3 is 16 residues. Per germline, CDR1 SGHRS and CDR2 YFSETQ. V trimming: 4 bases; J trimming: 0 bases; junction bases outside the gene matches: 8. The CDR3 DNA sequence: TGCGCCAGCAGCCGGCCGGCTAGCGGAAGCACAGATACGCAGTATTTT. This sequence encodes CASSRPASGSTDTQYF.